This is a list of T cell receptor beta chains from one sample in a study of identifying expanded T cells in peripheral blood. Data came from immunoSEQ multiplex PCR; TCRdb stores just in-frame clones and leaves some out. The table records around 60,000 clones, under 85% of them present only once. The sample comprised blood. These receptors all come from a person aged 18 to 69 in good health. CDR3s include the opening cysteine and the closing phenylalanine or tryptophan. Each record gives: V gene, clone size, J gene, D gene, CDR3 protein, CDR3 DNA. The D gene is left open where the match is weak. Some rows mark clone size as missing; the rest say once, few, many or name a class of expanded clone.

V gene: TRBV12-5
clone size: NA
J gene: TRBJ2-2
D gene: TRBD1
CDR3 protein: CASGLDRDRAGELFF
CDR3 DNA: TGTGCTAGTGGTTTAGACAGGGACCGGGCCGGGGAGCTGTTTTTT

V gene: TRBV6-6
clone size: NA
J gene: TRBJ2-1
D gene: TRBD1
CDR3 protein: CASSTPGQGVVGEQFF
CDR3 DNA: TGTGCCAGCAGTACGCCCGGACAGGGGGTCGTGGGTGAGCAGTTCTTC

V gene: TRBV5-1
clone size: once
J gene: TRBJ2-3
D gene: NA
CDR3 protein: CASSPGLFTDTQYF
CDR3 DNA: TGCGCCAGCAGCCCGGGACTTTTTACAGATACGCAGTATTTT

V gene: TRBV29-1
clone size: NA
J gene: TRBJ2-7
D gene: NA
CDR3 protein: CSVVPGGATYEQYF
CDR3 DNA: TGCAGCGTTGTTCCAGGGGGGGCCACCTACGAGCAGTACTTC

V gene: TRBV19
clone size: NA
J gene: TRBJ2-7
D gene: NA
CDR3 protein: CASSPRGLSNEQYF
CDR3 DNA: TGTGCCAGTAGTCCCCGGGGACTTTCCAACGAGCAGTACTTC

V gene: TRBV19
clone size: NA
J gene: TRBJ1-1
D gene: NA
CDR3 protein: CASSITGSSTEAFF
CDR3 DNA: TGTGCCAGTAGTATAACCGGGAGTAGCACTGAAGCTTTCTTT

V gene: TRBV10-3
clone size: NA
J gene: TRBJ2-1
D gene: TRBD1
CDR3 protein: CAISGGTGLDNEQFF
CDR3 DNA: TGTGCCATCAGTGGGGGGACAGGACTTGACAATGAGCAGTTCTTC

V gene: TRBV11-3
clone size: once
J gene: TRBJ2-5
D gene: NA
CDR3 protein: CASSLLRGHQYF
CDR3 DNA: TGTGCCAGCAGCCTCCTCAGGGGTCACCAGTACTTC

V gene: TRBV7-9
clone size: NA
J gene: TRBJ2-3
D gene: TRBD2
CDR3 protein: CASSLLAGSTDTQYF
CDR3 DNA: TGTGCCAGCAGCTTACTAGCGGGTTCAACAGATACGCAGTATTTT

V gene: TRBV11-3
clone size: NA
J gene: TRBJ2-1
D gene: TRBD2
CDR3 protein: CASSSGLDPRVEQFF
CDR3 DNA: TGTGCCAGCAGCTCAGGACTAGATCCGAGAGTTGAGCAGTTCTTC

V gene: TRBV18
clone size: NA
J gene: TRBJ1-2
D gene: TRBD1
CDR3 protein: CASSPLQGWGNGYTF
CDR3 DNA: TGTGCCAGCTCACCTCTACAGGGGTGGGGGAATGGCTACACCTTC

V gene: TRBV11-3
clone size: NA
J gene: TRBJ2-3
D gene: NA
CDR3 protein: CASSQKRGRSSTDTQYF
CDR3 DNA: TGTGCCAGCAGCCAAAAACGAGGGCGATCTAGCACAGATACGCAGTATTTT

V gene: TRBV6-1
clone size: NA
J gene: TRBJ2-2
D gene: NA
CDR3 protein: CASSEWETRSGELFF
CDR3 DNA: TGTGCCAGCAGTGAATGGGAGACTAGATCCGGGGAGCTGTTTTTT

V gene: TRBV19
clone size: NA
J gene: TRBJ1-1
D gene: TRBD1
CDR3 protein: CASRTTGGMNTEAFF
CDR3 DNA: TGTGCCAGTAGAACGACAGGGGGCATGAACACTGAAGCTTTCTTT

V gene: TRBV18
clone size: NA
J gene: TRBJ2-5
D gene: TRBD1
CDR3 protein: CASSPGTGPVETQYF
CDR3 DNA: TGTGCCAGCTCACCCGGGACAGGGCCGGTGGAGACCCAGTACTTC

V gene: TRBV6-4
clone size: NA
J gene: TRBJ2-2
D gene: TRBD2
CDR3 protein: CASSASTSGPTGELFF
CDR3 DNA: TGTGCCAGCAGTGCCTCGACTAGCGGGCCCACCGGGGAGCTGTTTTTT

V gene: TRBV11-2
clone size: NA
J gene: TRBJ2-5
D gene: TRBD2
CDR3 protein: CASSLGTSGGARETQYF
CDR3 DNA: TGTGCCAGCAGCTTAGGTACTAGCGGGGGGGCGAGAGAGACCCAGTACTTC

V gene: TRBV18
clone size: NA
J gene: TRBJ1-1
D gene: NA
CDR3 protein: CASSLVRGVEAFF
CDR3 DNA: TGTGCCAGCTCACTCGTGAGGGGGGTTGAAGCTTTCTTT

V gene: TRBV5-1
clone size: NA
J gene: TRBJ1-2
D gene: NA
CDR3 protein: CASSHRTGNYGYTF
CDR3 DNA: TGCGCCAGCAGCCACCGGACGGGTAACTATGGCTACACCTTC

V gene: TRBV19
clone size: NA
J gene: TRBJ1-2
D gene: NA
CDR3 protein: CASSIRRDKGRGYTF
CDR3 DNA: TGTGCCAGTAGTATTCGCCGGGACAAGGGGCGCGGCTACACCTTC

V gene: TRBV7-2
clone size: NA
J gene: TRBJ1-3
D gene: TRBD1
CDR3 protein: CASSSQGSSGNTIYF
CDR3 DNA: TGTGCCAGCAGCTCACAGGGGAGCTCTGGAAACACCATATATTTT

V gene: TRBV6-1
clone size: NA
J gene: TRBJ2-1
D gene: TRBD1
CDR3 protein: CASRFIDRAYNEQFF
CDR3 DNA: TGTGCCAGCAGGTTTATTGACAGGGCTTACAATGAGCAGTTCTTC

V gene: TRBV7-3
clone size: NA
J gene: TRBJ2-3
D gene: TRBD2
CDR3 protein: CASSLAGGNKDTQYF
CDR3 DNA: TGTGCCAGCAGCCTAGCGGGGGGGAATAAAGATACGCAGTATTTT

V gene: TRBV11-3
clone size: once
J gene: TRBJ2-2
D gene: NA
CDR3 protein: CASSLDGWELFF
CDR3 DNA: TGTGCCAGCAGCTTAGACGGGTGGGAGCTGTTTTTT

V gene: TRBV4-1
clone size: many
J gene: TRBJ1-2
D gene: NA
CDR3 protein: CASSHPGTSLYGYTF
CDR3 DNA: TGCGCCAGCAGCCATCCCGGGACATCCCTCTATGGCTACACCTTC

V gene: TRBV28
clone size: NA
J gene: TRBJ2-1
D gene: NA
CDR3 protein: CASSYRHEQFF
CDR3 DNA: TGTGCCAGCAGTTACAGGCATGAGCAGTTCTTC

V gene: TRBV19
clone size: NA
J gene: TRBJ1-5
D gene: TRBD1
CDR3 protein: CASSIFLQGAQHF
CDR3 DNA: TGTGCCAGTAGTATATTCCTACAGGGGGCCCAGCATTTT

V gene: TRBV9
clone size: NA
J gene: TRBJ2-1
D gene: NA
CDR3 protein: CASSPGGEHYNEQFF
CDR3 DNA: TGTGCCAGCAGCCCAGGAGGGGAACACTACAATGAGCAGTTCTTC

V gene: TRBV5-8
clone size: NA
J gene: TRBJ2-7
D gene: TRBD2
CDR3 protein: CASRSFRTSGSYEQYF
CDR3 DNA: TGTGCCAGCAGATCTTTCCGGACTAGCGGGTCCTACGAGCAGTACTTC

V gene: TRBV2
clone size: NA
J gene: TRBJ1-1
D gene: NA
CDR3 protein: CVQEWTEAFF
CDR3 DNA: TGTGTTCAGGAGTGGACTGAAGCTTTCTTT

V gene: TRBV29-1
clone size: once
J gene: TRBJ2-5
D gene: TRBD1
CDR3 protein: CSVRTGGETQYF
CDR3 DNA: TGCAGCGTTCGGACAGGGGGAGAGACCCAGTACTTC

V gene: TRBV19
clone size: NA
J gene: TRBJ1-2
D gene: TRBD1
CDR3 protein: CASSRDRSNYGYTF
CDR3 DNA: TGTGCCAGTAGTCGGGACAGGTCTAACTATGGCTACACCTTC

V gene: TRBV15
clone size: NA
J gene: TRBJ2-7
D gene: NA
CDR3 protein: CATSKPGAEDEQYF
CDR3 DNA: TGTGCCACCTCAAAACCGGGGGCGGAGGACGAGCAGTACTTC

V gene: TRBV5-4
clone size: NA
J gene: TRBJ1-2
D gene: NA
CDR3 protein: CASSSPKGANYGYTF
CDR3 DNA: TGTGCCAGCAGCTCCCCCAAAGGAGCTAACTATGGCTACACCTTC

V gene: TRBV4-1
clone size: once
J gene: TRBJ1-2
D gene: NA
CDR3 protein: CASSQDYYGYTF
CDR3 DNA: TGCGCCAGCAGCCAAGACTACTATGGCTACACCTTC

V gene: TRBV10-2
clone size: NA
J gene: TRBJ2-7
D gene: TRBD1
CDR3 protein: CASPGGPNGTDSYEQYF
CDR3 DNA: TGCGCCAGCCCTGGGGGCCCAAACGGGACAGACTCCTACGAGCAGTACTTC

V gene: TRBV14
clone size: few
J gene: TRBJ2-7
D gene: TRBD2
CDR3 protein: CASSQGLAGGRSSYEQYF
CDR3 DNA: TGTGCCAGCAGCCAAGGGCTAGCGGGAGGGAGGAGCTCCTACGAGCAGTACTTC

V gene: TRBV5-6
clone size: NA
J gene: TRBJ2-7
D gene: NA
CDR3 protein: CASSLLGPSSYEQYF
CDR3 DNA: TGTGCCAGCAGCTTACTGGGACCGAGCTCCTACGAGCAGTACTTC

V gene: TRBV5-4
clone size: NA
J gene: TRBJ1-1
D gene: NA
CDR3 protein: CASRLGGRITTEAFF
CDR3 DNA: TGTGCCAGCAGGCTCGGTGGACGGATCACAACTGAAGCTTTCTTT

V gene: TRBV27
clone size: NA
J gene: TRBJ2-7
D gene: TRBD2
CDR3 protein: CASSLSRLAALSYEQYF
CDR3 DNA: TGTGCCAGCAGTTTATCGCGGCTAGCGGCACTCTCCTACGAGCAGTACTTC

V gene: TRBV7-6
clone size: NA
J gene: TRBJ1-1
D gene: TRBD1
CDR3 protein: CASSGGTGGTAFF
CDR3 DNA: TGTGCCAGCAGCGGCGGGACAGGGGGCACGGCTTTCTTT